This is a list of T cell receptor beta chains from one sample in a study of cytomegalovirus exposure and HLA in healthy donors. Here immunoSEQ multiplex PCR was the method, and the copy in TCRdb shows in-frame clones only, minus some. The table shows nearly 110,000 clones, with more than 70% occurring only once. The sample consisted of PBMCs. All receptors derive from a man aged 40-55 years in good health and CMV-seronegative. Both conserved end residues are part of each CDR3. The D gene is left open where the match is weak. Clone size is shown for a subset of rows, as once, few, many or a class of expanded clone.

v_call: TRBV5-1
j_call: TRBJ2-7
d_call: TRBD1
clone_size: few
cdr3_nt: TGCGCCAGCAGCCCAACGACAGGGGGGAACTACGAGCAGTACTTC
cdr3_aa: CASSPTTGGNYEQYF

v_call: TRBV14
j_call: TRBJ2-3
d_call: NA
clone_size: NA
cdr3_nt: TGTGCCAGCAGCCAAGATCACTCTTCCACGCAGTATTTT
cdr3_aa: CASSQDHSSTQYF

v_call: TRBV19
j_call: TRBJ1-4
d_call: NA
clone_size: NA
cdr3_nt: TGTGCCAGTAGTATGGGCAGCATTAATGAAAAACTGTTTTTT
cdr3_aa: CASSMGSINEKLFF

v_call: TRBV27
j_call: TRBJ1-5
d_call: TRBD1
clone_size: few
cdr3_nt: TGTGCCAGCGGCCAGGGGGCGGGCAATCAGCCCCAGCATTTT
cdr3_aa: CASGQGAGNQPQHF

v_call: TRBV7-8
j_call: TRBJ2-1
d_call: NA
clone_size: NA
cdr3_nt: TGTGCCAGCAGCCCCGGAGGTTCCTACAATGAGCAGTTCTTC
cdr3_aa: CASSPGGSYNEQFF

v_call: TRBV7-6
j_call: TRBJ2-3
d_call: NA
clone_size: NA
cdr3_nt: TGTGCCAGCAGCTTAGGATCGTCGCGGGATCTAGATACGCAGTATTTT
cdr3_aa: CASSLGSSRDLDTQYF

v_call: TRBV19
j_call: TRBJ2-7
d_call: TRBD1
clone_size: NA
cdr3_nt: TGTGCCAGTAGTACAGGGACAGGGGGGGCCTACGAGCAGTACTTC
cdr3_aa: CASSTGTGGAYEQYF

v_call: TRBV5-1
j_call: TRBJ2-5
d_call: TRBD1
clone_size: few
cdr3_nt: TGCGCCAGCAGCTTCCGGGACAGCCAAGAGACCCAGTACTTC
cdr3_aa: CASSFRDSQETQYF

v_call: TRBV5-6
j_call: TRBJ1-6
d_call: NA
clone_size: NA
cdr3_nt: TGTGCCAGCAGCTTGAAGGGGTCGGTAAGCTCCTATAATTCACCCCTCCACTTT
cdr3_aa: CASSLKGSVSSYNSPLHF

v_call: TRBV18
j_call: TRBJ1-5
d_call: TRBD1
clone_size: NA
cdr3_nt: TGTGCCAGCTCACAGAGACAGGGGGCTCAGCCCCAGCATTTT
cdr3_aa: CASSQRQGAQPQHF

v_call: TRBV7-9
j_call: TRBJ1-4
d_call: NA
clone_size: NA
cdr3_nt: TGTGCCAGCAGCTTAAGAGGGATGACTAATGAAAAACTGTTTTTT
cdr3_aa: CASSLRGMTNEKLFF

v_call: TRBV10-3
j_call: TRBJ2-2
d_call: NA
clone_size: NA
cdr3_nt: TGTGCCATCAGCCTTCCTTTCGGACAGTCTCCCGGGGAGCTGTTTTTT
cdr3_aa: CAISLPFGQSPGELFF

v_call: TRBV5-1
j_call: TRBJ2-1
d_call: TRBD2
clone_size: few
cdr3_nt: TGCGCCAGCAGCTTTAGCGGGGGCGACTACAATGAGCAGTTCTTC
cdr3_aa: CASSFSGGDYNEQFF

v_call: TRBV4-2
j_call: TRBJ2-2
d_call: TRBD2
clone_size: NA
cdr3_nt: TGTGCCAGCAGCCCCTCGGACCGGTCTAGCGGGGGTTACGGGGAGCTGTTTTTT
cdr3_aa: CASSPSDRSSGGYGELFF

v_call: TRBV25-1
j_call: TRBJ1-1
d_call: NA
clone_size: NA
cdr3_nt: TGTGCCAGCAGTTCCAGGGCTGAATTGGACACTGAAGCTTTCTTT
cdr3_aa: CASSSRAELDTEAFF

v_call: TRBV5-1
j_call: TRBJ1-2
d_call: NA
clone_size: NA
cdr3_nt: TGCGCCAGCAGCTTGAGGACAGACTATGGCTACACCTTC
cdr3_aa: CASSLRTDYGYTF

v_call: TRBV7-2
j_call: TRBJ1-2
d_call: TRBD1
clone_size: NA
cdr3_nt: TGTGCCAGCAGCTTAGAACAGGGGAGCCATGGCTACACCTTC
cdr3_aa: CASSLEQGSHGYTF

v_call: TRBV27
j_call: TRBJ1-5
d_call: NA
clone_size: NA
cdr3_nt: TGTGCCAGCAGTTTAGGCGGGGGTGGGCGGCCCCAGCATTTT
cdr3_aa: CASSLGGGGRPQHF

v_call: TRBV6-6
j_call: TRBJ1-1
d_call: NA
clone_size: NA
cdr3_nt: TGTGCCAGCAGTTTGGGGGGTGTGAACACTGAAGCTTTCTTT
cdr3_aa: CASSLGGVNTEAFF

v_call: TRBV10-2
j_call: TRBJ2-2
d_call: TRBD2
clone_size: few
cdr3_nt: TGCGCCAGCAGTGAGGCGGGGGGGAGGACCGGGGAGCTGTTTTTT
cdr3_aa: CASSEAGGRTGELFF

v_call: TRBV7-2
j_call: TRBJ2-5
d_call: TRBD2
clone_size: NA
cdr3_nt: TGTGCCAGCAGCACCCAGCGGGGGCTAGGGGAGACCCAGTACTTC
cdr3_aa: CASSTQRGLGETQYF

v_call: TRBV20-1
j_call: TRBJ1-4
d_call: NA
clone_size: NA
cdr3_nt: TGCAGTGCTCCGAGAGATGAAAAACTGTTTTTT
cdr3_aa: CSAPRDEKLFF

v_call: TRBV4-2
j_call: TRBJ2-5
d_call: NA
clone_size: NA
cdr3_nt: TGTGCCAGCAGCCAAGTCGAACAGAACCAAGAGACCCAGTACTTC
cdr3_aa: CASSQVEQNQETQYF

v_call: TRBV5-6
j_call: TRBJ2-2
d_call: NA
clone_size: few
cdr3_nt: TGTGCCAGCAGCTTGGTAGAGGGCAGGAACACCGGGGAGCTGTTTTTT
cdr3_aa: CASSLVEGRNTGELFF

v_call: TRBV18
j_call: TRBJ1-1
d_call: TRBD1
clone_size: NA
cdr3_nt: TGTGCCAGCTCACCACTGGCGGGACAGGATGGCACTGAAGCTTTCTTT
cdr3_aa: CASSPLAGQDGTEAFF

v_call: TRBV6-1
j_call: TRBJ2-2
d_call: TRBD1
clone_size: NA
cdr3_nt: TGTGCCAGCAGCGGGGACAGGGGGGTCGGGGAGCTGTTTTTT
cdr3_aa: CASSGDRGVGELFF

v_call: TRBV5-6
j_call: TRBJ1-2
d_call: NA
clone_size: NA
cdr3_nt: TGTGCCAGCAGCTTGGGCAGGGGAAGTGGCTACACCTTC
cdr3_aa: CASSLGRGSGYTF

v_call: TRBV19
j_call: TRBJ1-2
d_call: TRBD1
clone_size: once
cdr3_nt: TGTGCCAGTACCCCTAATGACAGGGCTTGGAACTATGGCTACACCTTC
cdr3_aa: CASTPNDRAWNYGYTF

v_call: TRBV5-1
j_call: TRBJ1-1
d_call: TRBD1
clone_size: NA
cdr3_nt: TGCGCCAGCAGCTCGGGACAGGGGACTGAAGCTTTCTTT
cdr3_aa: CASSSGQGTEAFF

v_call: TRBV16
j_call: TRBJ1-4
d_call: NA
clone_size: NA
cdr3_nt: TGTGCCAGCAGCCAATCTGGGCAGGATAATGAAAAACTGTTTTTT
cdr3_aa: CASSQSGQDNEKLFF

v_call: TRBV6-1
j_call: TRBJ2-7
d_call: TRBD1
clone_size: NA
cdr3_nt: TGTGCCAGCAGTGAACCCGGGACAGCACCCTACGAGCAGTACTTC
cdr3_aa: CASSEPGTAPYEQYF

v_call: TRBV7-2
j_call: TRBJ1-2
d_call: NA
clone_size: NA
cdr3_nt: TGTGCCAGCAGCCCCTCCAGGGACTATGGCTACACCTTC
cdr3_aa: CASSPSRDYGYTF

v_call: TRBV29-1
j_call: TRBJ2-3
d_call: TRBD1
clone_size: few
cdr3_nt: TGCAGCGTTGAAAGGACAGGGAGCACAGATACGCAGTATTTT
cdr3_aa: CSVERTGSTDTQYF